This T cell receptor (beta chain) was retrieved from a study of control samples from healthy donors and cancer patients. This CDR3 comprises 16 residues. V lost 1 base and J 0 bases, leaving 13 bases between the germline ends. CDR1 is MNHNY, CDR2 SVGAGI, per germline (reference sequence). Some clones are missing from TCRdb's copy, which holds only in-frame ones; the method was immunoSEQ multiplex PCR. The sample lists approximately 83,000 clones, 85% to 95% occurring once. Sequencing was done on a sample of blood. The V call is TRBV6-6, the J call TRBJ2-7; D gene uncertain. The sequence was collected from a woman aged 30 to 39 in good health. The CDR3 nucleotides are TGTGCCAGCAGTTACTTGAGGTCTGAGTCCTCCTACGAGCAGTACTTC. Its translation is CASSYLRSESSYEQYF.